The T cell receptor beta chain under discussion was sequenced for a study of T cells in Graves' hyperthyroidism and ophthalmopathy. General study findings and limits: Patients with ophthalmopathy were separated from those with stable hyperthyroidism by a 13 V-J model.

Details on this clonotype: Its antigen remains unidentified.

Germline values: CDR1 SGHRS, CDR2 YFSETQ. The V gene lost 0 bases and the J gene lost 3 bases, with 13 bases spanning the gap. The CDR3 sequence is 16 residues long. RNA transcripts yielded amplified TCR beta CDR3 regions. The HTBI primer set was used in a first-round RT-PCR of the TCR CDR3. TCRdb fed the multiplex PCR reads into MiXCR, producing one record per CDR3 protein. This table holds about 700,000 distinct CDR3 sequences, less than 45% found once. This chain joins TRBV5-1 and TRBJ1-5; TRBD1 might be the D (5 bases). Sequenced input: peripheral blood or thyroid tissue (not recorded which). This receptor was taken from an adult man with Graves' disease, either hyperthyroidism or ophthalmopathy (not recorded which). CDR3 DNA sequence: TGCGCCAGCAGCTTGGATCCAGGGACCGCCAATCAGCCCCAGCATTTT. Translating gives CASSLDPGTANQPQHF.